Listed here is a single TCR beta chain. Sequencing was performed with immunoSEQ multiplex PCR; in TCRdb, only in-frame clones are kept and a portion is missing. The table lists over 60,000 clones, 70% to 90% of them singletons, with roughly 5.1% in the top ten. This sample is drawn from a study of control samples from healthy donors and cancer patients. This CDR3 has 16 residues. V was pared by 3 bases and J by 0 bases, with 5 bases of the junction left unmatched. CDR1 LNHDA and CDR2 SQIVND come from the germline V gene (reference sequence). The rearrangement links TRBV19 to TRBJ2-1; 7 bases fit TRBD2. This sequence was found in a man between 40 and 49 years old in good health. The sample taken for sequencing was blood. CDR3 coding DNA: TGTGCCAGTAGTATTTTGGGCGGGAGCTCCTACAATGAGCAGTTCTTC. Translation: CASSILGGSSYNEQFF.